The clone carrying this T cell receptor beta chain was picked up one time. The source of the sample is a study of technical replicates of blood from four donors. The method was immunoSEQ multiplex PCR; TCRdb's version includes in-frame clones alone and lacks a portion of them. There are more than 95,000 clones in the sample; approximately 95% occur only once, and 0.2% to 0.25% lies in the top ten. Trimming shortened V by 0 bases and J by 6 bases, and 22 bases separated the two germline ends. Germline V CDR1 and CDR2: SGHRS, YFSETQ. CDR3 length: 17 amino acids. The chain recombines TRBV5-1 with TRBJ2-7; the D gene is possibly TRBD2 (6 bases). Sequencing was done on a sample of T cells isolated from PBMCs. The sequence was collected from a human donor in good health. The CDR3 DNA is TGCGCCAGCAGCTTGGCTCATGGAAGCCGGAGGGGAGGCGAGCAGTACTTC. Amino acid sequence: CASSLAHGSRRGGEQYF.